This T cell receptor beta chain derives from a study of T cell repertoires in cytomegalovirus infection. The CDR3 loop spans 10 amino acids. CDR1 and CDR2 from the germline V gene are SEHNR and FQNEAQ (reference sequence). This clonotype was found a few times. Its antigen is not identified. TCRdb passed the reads through MiXCR, listing each CDR3 protein once. The sample records roughly 860,000 distinct CDR3 sequences, approximately 32% being singletons. This sample comprised cultured CD8+ T cells from PBMCs, obtained from culture after CMV antigen stimulation. The receptor comes from a human donor in good health (CMV status not recorded). Some clones in this sample may be carry-over from other donors' samples. The chain recombines TRBV7-9 with TRBJ2-3, with unresolved D. DNA of the CDR3: TGTGGTATAGAGACAGATACGCAGTATTTT. Encoded protein: CGIETDTQYF.